The next 14 T cell receptor beta chains were all read from a single sample in a study of blood T cells in healthy people across ages. Combining a sample-barcoded 5' primer with a J-beta primer mix, a second PCR ran for 7 to 11 cycles. TCRdb re-called the 5' RACE reads through MiXCR, storing one row per CDR3 protein. The sample lists about 650,000 distinct CDR3 sequences; 32% were seen once. What was sequenced was blood. The receptors stem from a woman of 80 years or more in good health.

This clonotype was counted a few times. This could be a read error, since a much larger clone is one nucleotide away. The chain employs TRBV7-2 and TRBJ2-1, with 7 positions matching TRBD2. The CDR3 covers 15 residues. The J segment lost 5 bases and the V segment lost 1 base, leaving 5 bases of the junction unmatched. CDR1 is SGHTA, CDR2 FQGNSA, per germline. CDR3 in amino acids: CASSLGGGSNNEQFF. As DNA, the CDR3 is TGTGCCAGCAGCTTAGGGGGGGGTTCCAACAATGAGCAGTTCTTC.

This clonotype was observed many times. The chain combines TRBV10-3 with TRBJ2-3; D is uncertain. The length of the CDR3 is 13 residues. The germline V gene has CDR1 ENHRY and CDR2 SYGVKD. The V end was cut by 0 bases, the J end by 6 bases, with 7 bases between. This CDR3 reads CAISESVGDTQYF. CDR3 DNA sequence: TGTGCCATCAGTGAGTCAGTGGGGGATACGCAGTATTTT.

V usage is TRBV7-2 and J usage is TRBJ2-5; D is uncertain. Germline V gene data show CDR1 as SGHTA and CDR2 as FQGNSA. This CDR3 region has 15 residues. The ends were cut back, 6 bases at V and 5 bases at J, with 19 bases in the middle. The CDR3 sequence: CASRLRSEGRETQYF. Here the CDR3 DNA reads TGTGCCAGCAGGCTGAGGTCGGAAGGAAGGGAGACCCAGTACTTC.

V and J are TRBV10-3 and TRBJ1-1; 7 nucleotides align to TRBD1. This CDR3 spans 17 amino acids. Germline CDR1 is ENHRY and CDR2 is SYGVKD. Germline trimming cut 1 base from V and 1 base from J; bases unmatched to any gene: 9. The CDR3 coding sequence is TGTGCCATCAGTGAGTTCCTTGGACAGGCCGGGAACACTGAAGCTTTCTTT. Residues: CAISEFLGQAGNTEAFF.

This chain uses TRBV12-3 or TRBV12-4 with TRBJ1-6, with TRBD1 as a possible D gene (5 bases). The ends were cut back, 7 bases at V and 9 bases at J, with 19 bases in the middle. The CDR3 is made up of 15 amino acids. CDR3: CASILTGPSVSPLHF. Written as DNA, the CDR3 is TGTGCCAGCATCCTGACGGGGCCTTCTGTTTCACCCCTCCACTTT.

Note on this clonotype: This may stem from a read error, because a much larger clone lies one nucleotide away. The CDR3 spells CASSLETGGDTEAFF. The CDR3, as DNA: TGCGCCAGCAGCTTGGAAACGGGCGGTGACACTGAAGCTTTCTTT. V usage is TRBV5-1 and J usage is TRBJ1-1; D call uncertain. Per the germline V gene, CDR1 is SGHRS and CDR2 is YFSETQ. The germline V and J ends were trimmed by 0 bases and 3 bases, with 12 bases remaining between them. This CDR3 contains 15 residues.

This clonotype occurred a few times. CDR3 region: CASSFMTGGAEKLFF. In DNA form, the CDR3 reads TGTGCCAGCAGCTTTATGACAGGGGGAGCGGAAAAACTGTTTTTT. V and J are TRBV7-9 and TRBJ1-4, with 9 bases identical to TRBD1. CDR3 length: 15 amino acids. V lost 3 bases to trimming and J lost 8 bases; unmatched junction nucleotides: 7. Germline-derived CDR1 and CDR2 are SEHNR and FQNEAQ (reference sequence).

The table lists this clonotype with a few counts. This sequence may be a read error, since a much larger clone differs from it by one base. The chain recombines TRBV7-2 with TRBJ2-3, with D possibly matching TRBD1 (5 bases). CDR3 size: 17 residues. Germline V CDR1 and CDR2: SGHTA, FQGNSA. The chain's CDR3 is CAGSLYMLHQGRDTQYF. CDR3 sequence (DNA): TGTGCCGGCAGCTTATACATGCTCCATCAGGGTAGAGACACGCAGTATTTT.

This clonotype has only a few counts. Given a much more abundant clone one base away, this may be a read error. The J gene is TRBJ2-5, the V gene TRBV15; TRBD2 is a possible D gene (7 bases). The CDR3 covers 17 residues. Germline V gene data show CDR1 as LNHNV and CDR2 as YYDKDF (reference sequence). Trimming cost V 5 bases and J 11 bases, with 30 bases left between them. CDR3 nucleotide sequence: TGTGCCACCAGCCAAGGCAGGGGCGGGGGCCCCCCCGATGAGCAGTACTTC. Protein product: CATSQGRGGGPPDEQYF.

With respect to this clonotype: A much larger clone lies a single base off, so this may be a read error. The conserved closing phenylalanine or tryptophan is absent in this CDR3, likely reflecting a read error. The chain carries TRBV4-1 and TRBJ2-1; 11 nucleotides match TRBD1. Germline lookup yields CDR1 MGHRA and CDR2 YSYEKL. V trimming: 3 bases; J trimming: 7 bases; junction bases outside the gene matches: 8. The CDR3 is 16 residues long. The CDR3, as DNA: TGCGCCAGCAGCCACTCCGGGACAGGGGGTCTTAATGAGCAGTTCGTC. Its translation is CASSHSGTGGLNEQFV.

The chain couples TRBV6-6 to TRBJ1-1, with 7 nucleotides matching TRBD1. CDR1 and CDR2 (germline): MNHNY, SVGAGI (reference sequence). This CDR3 is 13 amino acids long. Losses at the gene ends were 10 bases for V and 4 bases for J; bases not matched to a gene: 9. The CDR3 region has the DNA TGTGCCAACGCCGCGACAGGGACCACTGAAGCTTTCTTT. Translating it yields CANAATGTTEAFF.

This clonotype was seen only a few times. The chain links TRBV7-2 to TRBJ1-4; D uncertain. CDR1 and CDR2 (germline): SGHTA, FQGNSA. The CDR3 has 11 residues. V was clipped by 3 bases and J by 8 bases, with 4 bases between them. This chain's CDR3 is CASSFLEKLFF. DNA for the CDR3: TGTGCCAGCAGCTTTTTGGAAAAACTGTTTTTT. Full variable domain (remainder filled in from reference TRBV7-2 and TRBJ1-4): GAGVSQSPSNKVTEKGKDVELRCDPISGHTALYWYRQSLGQGLEFLIYFQGNSAPDKSGLPSDRFSAERTGGSVSTLTIQRTQQEDSAVYLCASSFLEKLFFGSGTQLSVL.

As regards this clonotype: One base away lies a much larger clone, so this may be a sequencing read error. The chain carries TRBV29-1 and TRBJ2-1, with TRBD2 identical over 7 bases. Trimming removed 6 bases from V and 13 bases from J; junction bases left unmatched: 15. The CDR3 sequence is 13 residues long. Germline V gives CDR1 SQVTM, CDR2 ANQGSEA. This chain's CDR3 is CSVEGGVEETQFF. The CDR3 DNA sequence: TGCAGCGTCGAGGGAGGGGTGGAGGAGACCCAGTTCTTC.

This clonotype was recorded many times. V is TRBV5-1 and J is TRBJ2-6, with D tentatively TRBD1 (6 bases). CDR1 is SGHRS and CDR2 is YFSETQ in the germline V gene. The CDR3 totals 19 residues. V lost 4 bases and J 1 base, leaving 21 bases between the germline ends. CDR3 protein: CASSAGPGTQRSGANVLTF. The CDR3 nucleotides read TGCGCCAGCAGCGCAGGACCCGGGACACAACGGTCTGGGGCCAACGTCCTGACTTTC.